Sequencing of this T cell receptor (beta chain) was carried out in a study of control samples from healthy donors and cancer patients. Profiling relied on immunoSEQ multiplex PCR, and the TCRdb table lists in-frame clones only, not all of them. Of about 150,000 clones in the sample, 92% were seen once. There are 16 residues in the CDR3. The germline CDR1 and CDR2 sequences are GTSNPN and SVGIG (reference sequence). Trimming stripped 5 bases from V and 0 bases from J, with 16 bases between. The receptor was isolated from a woman in her twenties or thirties in good health. The source material was blood. This chain uses TRBV30 with TRBJ2-2; no reliable D call. CDR3 sequence reads: CAWAGPQNANTGELFF. CDR3 nucleotides: TGTGCCTGGGCCGGACCGCAAAACGCGAACACCGGGGAGCTGTTTTTT.